Listed below are T cell receptor beta chains from one sample, sequenced in a study of siplizumab effects on memory and regulatory T cells. Sequenced by immunoSEQ multiplex PCR; TCRdb stores in-frame clones only, minus some. Of some 120,000 clones listed, approximately 94% are singletons. The specimen sequenced was non-Treg CD4+ T cells sorted from blood. The receptors derive from a human donor in good health. Both conserved end residues are part of each CDR3. D genes are given only for firm matches. Only part of the rows carry a size: once, few, many, or a class if the clone is expanded.

d_gene,v_gene,j_gene,abundance,len,CDR3aa,CDR3nt
NA,TRBV12-5,TRBJ1-6,NA,12,CASVEGNSPLHF,TGTGCTAGTGTTGAGGGAAATTCACCCCTCCACTTT
TRBD1,TRBV7-9,TRBJ2-5,NA,16,CASSPGQGATQETQYF,TGTGCCAGCAGCCCAGGACAGGGGGCTACTCAAGAGACCCAGTACTTC
NA,TRBV6-5,TRBJ1-2,NA,14,CASSYVLGNYGYTF,TGTGCCAGCAGTTATGTGTTAGGGAACTATGGCTACACCTTC
NA,TRBV11-2,TRBJ1-3,NA,15,CASSLYTDSGNTIYF,TGTGCCAGCAGCTTATACACCGACTCTGGAAACACCATATATTTT
NA,TRBV11-1,TRBJ2-1,NA,15,CASSLDGGTYNEQFF,TGTGCCAGCAGCTTAGACGGGGGCACCTACAATGAGCAGTTCTTC
NA,TRBV7-2,TRBJ1-6,NA,14,CASSYRTENSPLHF,TGTGCCAGCAGCTACAGGACTGAAAATTCACCCCTCCACTTT
NA,TRBV27,TRBJ1-5,NA,14,CASCQRGSNQPQHF,TGTGCCAGCTGTCAGAGGGGGAGCAATCAGCCCCAGCATTTT
NA,TRBV5-1,TRBJ1-2,once,15,CASSLITQGIDGYTF,TGCGCCAGCTCTCTTATTACTCAGGGAATCGATGGCTACACCTTC
NA,TRBV29-1,TRBJ1-5,NA,15,CSVGDGLLGNQPQHF,TGCAGCGTTGGGGATGGACTCCTTGGGAATCAGCCCCAGCATTTT
NA,TRBV6-6,TRBJ2-7,NA,14,CASTSSSSSYEQYF,TGTGCCAGCACCAGCTCCAGCTCCTCCTACGAGCAGTACTTC
TRBD2,TRBV7-2,TRBJ2-3,NA,15,CASSLSGGRGDTQYF,TGTGCCAGCAGCTTAAGCGGGGGGAGAGGAGATACGCAGTATTTT
NA,TRBV25-1,TRBJ2-1,NA,11,CASSEWNEQFF,TGTGCCAGCAGTGAATGGAATGAGCAGTTCTTC
NA,TRBV14,TRBJ1-1,once,15,CASSQDPNGITEAFF,TGTGCCAGCAGCCAAGACCCGAATGGGATAACTGAAGCTTTCTTT
NA,TRBV9,TRBJ1-1,NA,15,CASSTRQVMNTEAFF,TGTGCCAGCAGCACCCGACAGGTCATGAACACTGAAGCTTTCTTT
NA,TRBV7-2,TRBJ2-1,NA,15,CASSQTGPINNEQFF,TGTGCCAGCAGCCAAACCGGGCCTATAAATAATGAGCAGTTCTTC
NA,TRBV6-1,TRBJ1-2,NA,12,CASKTMGYGYTF,TGTGCCAGCAAAACTATGGGGTATGGCTACACCTTC
TRBD2,TRBV7-2,TRBJ2-7,NA,17,CASSLESTSGRGYEQYF,TGTGCCAGCAGCTTAGAATCGACTAGCGGGAGGGGGTACGAGCAGTACTTC
TRBD1,TRBV4-1,TRBJ2-1,NA,15,CASSQLDRDYNEQFF,TGCGCCAGCAGCCAGTTGGACAGGGATTACAATGAGCAGTTCTTC
NA,TRBV4-1,TRBJ1-1,NA,15,CASSQDSVGNTEAFF,TGCGCCAGCAGCCAAGATTCAGTGGGGAACACTGAAGCTTTCTTT
NA,TRBV7-8,TRBJ1-5,NA,14,CASSLAGSNQPQHF,TGTGCCAGCAGCTTAGCCGGTAGCAATCAGCCCCAGCATTTT
NA,TRBV19,TRBJ2-1,few,15,CASSIAVIRPNEQFF,TGTGCCAGTAGTATAGCCGTGATCCGGCCCAATGAGCAGTTCTTC
NA,TRBV7-2,TRBJ2-2,NA,13,CASSLDTGGELFF,TGTGCCAGCAGCTTAGATACGGGCGGGGAGCTGTTTTTT
NA,TRBV7-9,TRBJ1-2,NA,14,CASSLQSTNYGYTF,TGTGCCAGCAGCTTGCAGTCTACTAACTATGGCTACACCTTC
TRBD2,TRBV4-1,TRBJ2-5,NA,15,CASSQGLAVIETQYF,TGCGCCAGCAGCCAGGGGCTAGCGGTCATAGAGACCCAGTACTTC
NA,TRBV11-2,TRBJ2-7,NA,11,CASSSTYEQYF,TGTGCCAGCAGTTCAACTTACGAGCAGTACTTC
NA,TRBV9,TRBJ2-1,NA,14,CASSVWEFANEQFF,TGTGCCAGCAGCGTGTGGGAGTTCGCCAATGAGCAGTTCTTC
NA,TRBV6-5,TRBJ1-1,NA,15,CASSYGGGLNTEAFF,TGTGCCAGCAGTTACGGGGGGGGACTGAACACTGAAGCTTTCTTT
NA,TRBV7-9,TRBJ2-7,NA,16,CASSPSAGRTLYEQYF,TGTGCCAGCAGCCCGTCGGCGGGCAGAACGCTCTACGAGCAGTACTTC
NA,TRBV6-6,TRBJ1-1,NA,15,CASSFRTSGNTEAFF,TGTGCCAGCAGTTTTCGGACAAGTGGGAACACTGAAGCTTTCTTT
TRBD2,TRBV4-2,TRBJ2-3,NA,17,CASSQDPTAGGPDTQYF,TGTGCCAGCAGCCAAGATCCCACAGCGGGAGGCCCAGATACGCAGTATTTT
NA,TRBV15,TRBJ2-7,NA,14,CATSRQGISYEQYF,TGTGCCACCAGCAGGCAGGGTATTTCGTACGAGCAGTACTTC
TRBD1,TRBV9,TRBJ1-1,NA,14,CASSEIQGRTEAFF,TGTGCCAGCAGCGAAATACAGGGGAGGACTGAAGCTTTCTTT
TRBD1,TRBV5-1,TRBJ2-1,NA,13,CASRQGGDDEQFF,TGCGCCAGCAGACAGGGGGGTGACGATGAGCAGTTCTTC
NA,TRBV6-5,TRBJ2-7,once,14,CASSSARGSYEQYF,TGTGCCAGCAGTTCCGCAAGGGGGTCTTACGAGCAGTACTTC
NA,TRBV18,TRBJ1-5,NA,14,CASSETGLNQPQHF,TGTGCCAGCTCAGAAACAGGGCTCAATCAGCCCCAGCATTTT
TRBD1,TRBV5-1,TRBJ1-2,NA,17,CASSTGTGRFSHYGYTF,TGCGCCAGCAGCACCGGGACAGGGAGATTTTCGCACTATGGCTACACCTTC
TRBD1,TRBV27,TRBJ1-2,NA,14,CASRYSGTGGAYTF,TGTGCCAGCAGATATTCCGGGACAGGGGGCGCTTACACCTTC
NA,TRBV14,TRBJ2-2,NA,16,CASSQFQGSSTGELFF,TGTGCCAGCAGCCAGTTCCAGGGCTCCTCCACCGGGGAGCTGTTTTTT
NA,TRBV28,TRBJ2-7,NA,15,CASTGGSTSSYEQYF,TGTGCCAGCACTGGAGGTTCTACCAGCTCCTACGAGCAGTACTTC
NA,TRBV5-8,TRBJ2-1,NA,16,CASSLAEYTPADEQFF,TGTGCCAGCAGCTTGGCCGAGTACACCCCTGCGGATGAGCAGTTCTTC
TRBD1,TRBV5-1,TRBJ1-5,once,15,CASSPGTGNNQPQHF,TGCGCCAGCAGCCCCGGGACAGGGAATAATCAGCCCCAGCATTTT
NA,TRBV2,TRBJ2-2,NA,14,CASATGANTGELFF,TGTGCCAGCGCCACAGGCGCGAACACCGGGGAGCTGTTTTTT
NA,TRBV2,TRBJ2-5,NA,12,CASVIGGGTQYF,TGTGCCAGCGTTATCGGCGGTGGGACCCAGTACTTC
TRBD2,TRBV30,TRBJ2-3,NA,16,CAWSFGTSGTLDTQYF,TGTGCCTGGAGTTTCGGGACTAGCGGGACTCTAGATACGCAGTATTTT
NA,TRBV18,TRBJ2-2,NA,15,CASSPPSLHAGELFF,TGTGCCAGCTCACCACCTAGCCTCCATGCCGGGGAGCTGTTTTTT
NA,TRBV15,TRBJ2-5,NA,15,CATSRDPRPEQTQYF,TGTGCCACCAGCAGAGATCCGCGTCCCGAACAGACCCAGTACTTC
NA,TRBV4-1,TRBJ1-4,NA,17,CASSQDTLGGSREKLFF,TGCGCCAGCAGCCAAGACACACTAGGGGGGTCGAGGGAAAAACTGTTTTTT
NA,TRBV6-6,TRBJ2-6,once,14,CASSYGGGANVLTF,TGTGCCAGCAGTTACGGTGGTGGGGCCAACGTCCTGACTTTC
TRBD1,TRBV5-1,TRBJ1-2,NA,14,CASSEGQGGKGYTF,TGCGCCAGCAGCGAGGGACAGGGAGGGAAAGGCTACACCTTC
TRBD1,TRBV5-1,TRBJ2-6,NA,17,CASSSNPTGTGANVLTF,TGCGCCAGCAGCTCTAACCCGACAGGGACCGGGGCCAACGTCCTGACTTTC
NA,TRBV6-6,TRBJ2-2,NA,14,CASSSTTDTGELFF,TGTGCCAGCAGCTCAACGACCGACACCGGGGAGCTGTTTTTT
NA,TRBV20-1,TRBJ2-1,NA,10,CSAGANEQFF,TGCAGTGCCGGGGCTAATGAGCAGTTCTTC
TRBD1,TRBV18,TRBJ1-4,NA,16,CASSLNRGKGEEKLFF,TGTGCCAGCTCGTTAAACAGGGGCAAAGGGGAAGAAAAACTGTTTTTT
NA,TRBV5-1,TRBJ2-1,NA,14,CASSFGRELGEQFF,TGCGCCAGCAGCTTTGGTCGGGAGCTCGGTGAGCAGTTCTTC
TRBD2,TRBV4-1,TRBJ2-5,NA,19,CASSQGMAGLAGEQETQYF,TGCGCCAGCAGCCAAGGGATGGCAGGACTAGCGGGGGAGCAAGAGACCCAGTACTTC
NA,TRBV6-5,TRBJ2-3,NA,16,CASSYSGRGAGDTQYF,TGTGCCAGCAGTTACTCTGGGAGGGGGGCGGGGGATACGCAGTATTTT
TRBD1,TRBV11-2,TRBJ2-5,NA,16,CASSLGWTGASKAQYF,TGTGCCAGCAGCCTGGGGTGGACAGGGGCCTCGAAGGCCCAGTACTTC
NA,TRBV11-2,TRBJ2-1,NA,12,CASSRTPREQFF,TGTGCCAGCAGCCGGACCCCCCGGGAGCAGTTCTTC
TRBD2,TRBV19,TRBJ2-5,NA,14,CASSQASGQETQYF,TGTGCCAGTAGTCAGGCTAGCGGCCAAGAGACCCAGTACTTC